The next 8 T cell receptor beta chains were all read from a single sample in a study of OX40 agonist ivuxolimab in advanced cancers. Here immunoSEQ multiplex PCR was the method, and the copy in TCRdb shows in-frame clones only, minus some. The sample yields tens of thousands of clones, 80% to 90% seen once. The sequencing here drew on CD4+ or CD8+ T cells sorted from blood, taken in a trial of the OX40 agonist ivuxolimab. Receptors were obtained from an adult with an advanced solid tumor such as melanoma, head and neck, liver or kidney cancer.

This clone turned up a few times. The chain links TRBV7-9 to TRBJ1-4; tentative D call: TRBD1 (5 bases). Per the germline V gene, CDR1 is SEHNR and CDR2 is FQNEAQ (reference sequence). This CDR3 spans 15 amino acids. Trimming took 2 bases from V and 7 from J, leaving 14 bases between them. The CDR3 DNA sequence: TGTGCCAGCAGCTTACGGGGAACCCAGGGTGAAAAACTGTTTTTT. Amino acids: CASSLRGTQGEKLFF. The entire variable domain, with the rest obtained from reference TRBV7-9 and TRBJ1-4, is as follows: DTGVSQNPRHKITKRGQNVTFRCDPISEHNRLYWYRQTLGQGPEFLTYFQNEAQLEKSRLLSDRFSAERPKGSFSTLEIQRTEQGDSAMYLCASSLRGTQGEKLFFGSGTQLSVL.

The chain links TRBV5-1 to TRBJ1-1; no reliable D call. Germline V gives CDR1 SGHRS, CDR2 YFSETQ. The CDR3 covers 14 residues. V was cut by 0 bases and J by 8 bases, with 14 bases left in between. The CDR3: CASSLGVGSDEAFF. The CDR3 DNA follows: TGCGCCAGCAGCTTGGGAGTTGGGTCGGACGAAGCTTTCTTT. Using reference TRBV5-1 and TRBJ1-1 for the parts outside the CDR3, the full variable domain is KAGVTQTPRYLIKTRGQQVTLSCSPISGHRSVSWYQQTPGQGLQFLFEYFSETQRNKGNFPGRFSGRQFSNSRSEMNVSTLELGDSALYLCASSLGVGSDEAFFGQGTRLTVV.

CDR3 nucleotides: TGTGCCAGCAGGATGCGGACAGGGGGCGCGGAAAATACGCAGTATTTT. Residues: CASRMRTGGAENTQYF. The gene calls are TRBV7-8 and TRBJ2-3; TRBD1 matches at 11 bases. Per germline, CDR1 SGHVS and CDR2 FQNEAQ. J lost 7 bases, V lost 6 bases, and 12 bases had no gene match. The CDR3 is 16 amino acids.

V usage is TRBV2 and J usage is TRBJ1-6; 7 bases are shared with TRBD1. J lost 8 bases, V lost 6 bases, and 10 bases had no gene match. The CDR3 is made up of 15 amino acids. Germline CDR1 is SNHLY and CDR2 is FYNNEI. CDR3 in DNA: TGTGCCAGCAGACGCCTAGACAGGGCTGATTCACCCCTCCACTTT. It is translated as CASRRLDRADSPLHF.

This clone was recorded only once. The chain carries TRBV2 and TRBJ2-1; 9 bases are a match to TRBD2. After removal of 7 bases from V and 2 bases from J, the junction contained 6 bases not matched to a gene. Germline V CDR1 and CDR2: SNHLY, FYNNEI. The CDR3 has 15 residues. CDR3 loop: CASMRVAGAYNEQFF. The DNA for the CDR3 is TGTGCCAGCATGCGTGTAGCGGGGGCCTACAATGAGCAGTTCTTC. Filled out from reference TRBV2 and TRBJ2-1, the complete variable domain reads EPEVTQTPSHQVTQMGQEVILRCVPISNHLYFYWYRQILGQKVEFLVSFYNNEISEKSEIFDDQFSVERPDGSNFTLKIRSTKLEDSAMYFCASMRVAGAYNEQFFGPGTRLTVL.

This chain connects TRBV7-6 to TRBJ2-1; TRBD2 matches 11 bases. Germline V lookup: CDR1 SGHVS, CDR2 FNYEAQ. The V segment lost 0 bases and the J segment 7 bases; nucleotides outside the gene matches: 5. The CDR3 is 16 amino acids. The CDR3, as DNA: TGTGCCAGCAGCTTAGCATTAGCGGGGGGGGTTAATGAGCAGTTCTTC. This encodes CASSLALAGGVNEQFF.

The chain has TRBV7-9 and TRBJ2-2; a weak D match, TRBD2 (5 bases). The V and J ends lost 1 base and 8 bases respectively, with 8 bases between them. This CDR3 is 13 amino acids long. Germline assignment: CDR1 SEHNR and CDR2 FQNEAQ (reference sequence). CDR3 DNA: TGTGCCAGCAGCTTAGATTGGAGGGGGGAGCTGTTTTTT. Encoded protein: CASSLDWRGELFF.

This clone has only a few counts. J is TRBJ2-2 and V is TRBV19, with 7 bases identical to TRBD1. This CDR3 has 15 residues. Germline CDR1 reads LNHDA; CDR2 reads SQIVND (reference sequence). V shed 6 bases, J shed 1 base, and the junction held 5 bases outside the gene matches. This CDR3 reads CASRPRQGNTGELFF. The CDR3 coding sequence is TGTGCCAGTAGACCTAGACAGGGGAACACCGGGGAGCTGTTTTTT.